Listed here are 8 T cell receptor beta chains from one sample, sequenced in a study of immune evolution from preneoplasia to lung adenocarcinoma. The assay was immunoSEQ multiplex PCR, and TCRdb's table has in-frame clones only and misses some. The sample consists of about 11,000 clones, over 70% of them appearing once. Sample: FFPE normal lung tissue adjacent to the tumor. These receptors were collected from a person aged 55 to 70 with lung adenocarcinoma. Some clones in this sample may be carry-over from other donors' samples.

Written as DNA, the CDR3 is TGTGCCAGCAGCTTATTACTGGGGACCGGGGAGCTGTTTTTT. Residues: CASSLLLGTGELFF. The J gene is TRBJ2-2, the V gene TRBV11-3; D is uncertain. V dropped 2 bases and J dropped 5 bases, with 9 bases sitting between them. This CDR3 is 14 amino acids long. Germline V gene data show CDR1 as SGHNT and CDR2 as YENEEA.

V and J are TRBV30 and TRBJ1-2, with 9 nucleotides matching TRBD1. Germline assignment: CDR1 GTSNPN and CDR2 SVGIG (reference sequence). The CDR3 covers 17 residues. Trimming removed 0 bases from V and 3 bases from J; junction bases left unmatched: 11. This CDR3 is CAWSVHLNRGRDYGYTF. CDR3 bases: TGTGCCTGGAGTGTCCATCTGAACAGGGGGCGAGACTATGGCTACACCTTC.

This chain joins TRBV5-1 and TRBJ2-5; perhaps D is TRBD1 or TRBD2 (5 bases each). CDR1 is SGHRS, CDR2 YFSETQ, per germline. The CDR3 runs 17 residues. V was cut by 4 bases and J by 3 bases, with 22 bases left in between. The CDR3 DNA reads TGCGCCAGCAGCATAGGGGTGCGGGTTCCTCAGGAAGAGACCCAGTACTTC. Translation: CASSIGVRVPQEETQYF.

This clone has a handful of counts. Other nucleotide sequences in the sample specify the same CDR3. The J gene is TRBJ2-3, the V gene TRBV18, with D possibly TRBD1 on 5 matching bases. Trimming stripped 0 bases from V and 4 bases from J, with 5 bases between. This CDR3 has 13 amino acids. The germline gives CDR1 KGHSH, CDR2 LQKENI. The CDR3 nucleotides read TGTGCCAGCTCACCACCAGGGGCAGATACGCAGTATTTT. It codes for CASSPPGADTQYF. Full variable domain (remainder filled in from reference TRBV18 and TRBJ2-3): NAGVMQNPRHLVRRRGQEARLRCSPMKGHSHVYWYRQLPEEGLKFMVYLQKENIIDESGMPKERFSAEFPKEGPSILRIQQVVRGDSAAYFCASSPPGADTQYFGPGTRLTVL.

By frequency in the sample, this clone is medium-sized (0.01 to 0.1%). This rearrangement joins TRBV5-1 to TRBJ1-4; D ambiguous. The CDR3 covers 13 residues. V was shortened by 2 bases and J by 4 bases, with 6 bases between the two germline ends. Germline V gene data show CDR1 as SGHRS and CDR2 as YFSETQ. The CDR3 loop is CASSFGNNEKLFF. For the CDR3, the DNA is TGCGCCAGCAGCTTTGGTAATAATGAAAAACTGTTTTTT. Variable domain in full (rest from reference TRBV5-1 and TRBJ1-4): KAGVTQTPRYLIKTRGQQVTLSCSPISGHRSVSWYQQTPGQGLQFLFEYFSETQRNKGNFPGRFSGRQFSNSRSEMNVSTLELGDSALYLCASSFGNNEKLFFGSGTQLSVL.

In its sample, this clone was seen a few times. This sequence joins TRBV27 and TRBJ1-1; TRBD1 is a possible D gene (6 bases). V was cut by 0 bases and J by 5 bases, with 10 bases left in between. CDR1 is MNHEY, CDR2 SMNVEV, per germline (reference sequence). The CDR3 has 14 residues. The CDR3 DNA reads as TGTGCCAGCAGTTTATCGGCGGGGGCGACTGAAGCTTTCTTT. It encodes CASSLSAGATEAFF.

This chain joins TRBV27 and TRBJ1-3; no clear D. CDR3 length: 15 residues. Deletions cut 3 bases from V and 4 bases from J, with 13 bases between. Germline lookup yields CDR1 MNHEY and CDR2 SMNVEV (reference sequence). CDR3 in amino acids: CASSFTSGTGNTIYF. The CDR3 nucleotides read TGTGCCAGCAGTTTTACGTCGGGCACCGGAAACACCATATATTTT.

The gene calls are TRBV6-5 and TRBJ2-1; 7 positions agree with TRBD2. Trimming removed 6 bases from V and 6 bases from J; junction bases left unmatched: 11. This CDR3 comprises 15 residues. The germline gives CDR1 MNHEY, CDR2 SVGAGI. CDR3 region: CASSPSGYKGNEQFF. CDR3 in DNA: TGTGCCAGCAGCCCTAGCGGCTACAAGGGCAATGAGCAGTTCTTC.